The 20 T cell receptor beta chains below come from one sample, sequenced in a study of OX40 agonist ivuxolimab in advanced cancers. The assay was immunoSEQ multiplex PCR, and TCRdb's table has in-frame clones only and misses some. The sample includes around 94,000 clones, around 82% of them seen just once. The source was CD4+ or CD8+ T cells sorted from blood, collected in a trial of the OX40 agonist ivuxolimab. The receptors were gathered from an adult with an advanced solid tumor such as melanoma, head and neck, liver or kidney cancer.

The CDR3 DNA is TGTGCCAGCAGCTTGGTAGGTTACAATGAGCAGTTCTTC. Protein sequence: CASSLVGYNEQFF. The V gene is TRBV5-4, the J gene TRBJ2-1, with D hard to call. This CDR3 has 13 residues. V was pared by 0 bases and J by 4 bases, with 5 bases between. CDR1 is SGHNT and CDR2 is YYREEE in the germline V gene (reference sequence). The whole variable domain, remainder taken from reference TRBV5-4 and TRBJ2-1, is ETGVTQSPTHLIKTRGQQVTLRCSSQSGHNTVSWYQQALGQGPQFIFQYYREEENGRGNFPPRFSGLQFPNYSSELNVNALELDDSALYLCASSLVGYNEQFFGPGTRLTVL.

The CDR3 loop reads CASSQVGYGYTF. The DNA of the CDR3 is TGCGCCAGCAGCCAAGTGGGGTATGGCTACACCTTC. V usage is TRBV4-1 and J usage is TRBJ1-2; D not resolved. This CDR3 comprises 12 residues. V lost 1 base to trimming and J lost 5 bases, with 5 bases between them. Germline values: CDR1 MGHRA, CDR2 YSYEKL.

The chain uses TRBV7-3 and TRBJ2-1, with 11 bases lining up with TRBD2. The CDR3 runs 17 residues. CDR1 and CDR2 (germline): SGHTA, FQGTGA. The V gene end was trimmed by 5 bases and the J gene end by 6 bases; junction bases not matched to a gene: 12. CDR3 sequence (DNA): TGTGCCAGCAGCGCTCTCACTAGCGGGAGAATCCCCAATGAGCAGTTCTTC. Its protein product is CASSALTSGRIPNEQFF.

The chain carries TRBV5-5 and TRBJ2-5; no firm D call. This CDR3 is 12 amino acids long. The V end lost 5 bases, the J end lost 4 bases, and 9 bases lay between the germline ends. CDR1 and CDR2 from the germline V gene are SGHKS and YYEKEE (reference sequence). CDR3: CASSSLTETQYF. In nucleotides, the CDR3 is TGTGCCAGCAGTTCACTTACAGAGACCCAGTACTTC.

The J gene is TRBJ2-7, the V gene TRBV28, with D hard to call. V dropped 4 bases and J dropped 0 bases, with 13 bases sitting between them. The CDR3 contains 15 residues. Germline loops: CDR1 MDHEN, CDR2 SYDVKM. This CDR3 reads CASSSFGPSSYEQYF. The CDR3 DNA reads TGTGCCAGCAGTTCGTTTGGACCCTCCTCCTACGAGCAGTACTTC.

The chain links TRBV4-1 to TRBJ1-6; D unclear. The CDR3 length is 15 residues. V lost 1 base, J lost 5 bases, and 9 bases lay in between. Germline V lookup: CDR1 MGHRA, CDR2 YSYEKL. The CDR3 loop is CASSQVGHDNSPLHF. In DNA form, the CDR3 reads TGCGCCAGCAGCCAAGTGGGCCACGATAATTCACCCCTCCACTTT.

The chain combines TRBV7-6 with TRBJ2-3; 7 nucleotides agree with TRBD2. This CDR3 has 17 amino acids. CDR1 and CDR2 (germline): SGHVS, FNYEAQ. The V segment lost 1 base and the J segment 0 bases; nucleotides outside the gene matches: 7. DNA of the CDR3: TGTGCCAGCAGCTTAGGGCCCGGGAGGAGAAGCACAGATACGCAGTATTTT. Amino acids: CASSLGPGRRSTDTQYF.

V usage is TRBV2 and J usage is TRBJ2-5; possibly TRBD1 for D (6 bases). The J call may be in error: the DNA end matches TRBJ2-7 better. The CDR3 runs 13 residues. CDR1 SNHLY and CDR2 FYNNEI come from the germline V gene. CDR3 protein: CASRGVFSYEQYF. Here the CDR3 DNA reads TGTGCCTCCAGGGGAGTGTTCTCCTACGAGCAGTACTTC.

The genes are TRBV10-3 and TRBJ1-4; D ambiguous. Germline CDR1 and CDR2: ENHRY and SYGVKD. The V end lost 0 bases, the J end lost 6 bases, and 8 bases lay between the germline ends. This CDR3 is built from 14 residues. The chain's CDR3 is CAISESIMDEKLFF. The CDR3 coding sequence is TGTGCCATCAGTGAGTCGATCATGGATGAAAAACTGTTTTTT.

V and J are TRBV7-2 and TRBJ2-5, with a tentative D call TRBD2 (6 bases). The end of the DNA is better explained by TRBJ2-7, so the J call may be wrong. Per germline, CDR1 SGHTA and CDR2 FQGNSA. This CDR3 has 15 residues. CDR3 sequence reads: CASSPRSAGTYEQYF. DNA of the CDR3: TGTGCCAGCAGCCCCCGATCCGCGGGGACTTACGAGCAGTACTTC.

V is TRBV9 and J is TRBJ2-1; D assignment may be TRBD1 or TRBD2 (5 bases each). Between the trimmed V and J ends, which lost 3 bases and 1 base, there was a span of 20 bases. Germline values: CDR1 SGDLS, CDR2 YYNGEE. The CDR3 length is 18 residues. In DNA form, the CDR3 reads TGTGCCAGCAGCGCCGGGACCATAAAAGTGAGATCCTACAATGAGCAGTTCTTC. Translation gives CASSAGTIKVRSYNEQFF.

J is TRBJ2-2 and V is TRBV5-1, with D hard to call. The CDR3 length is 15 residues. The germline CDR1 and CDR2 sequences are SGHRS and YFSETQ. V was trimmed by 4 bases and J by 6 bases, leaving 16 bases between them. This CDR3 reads CASSPFGNQPGELFF. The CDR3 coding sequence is TGCGCCAGCAGCCCTTTTGGAAATCAACCCGGGGAGCTGTTTTTT.

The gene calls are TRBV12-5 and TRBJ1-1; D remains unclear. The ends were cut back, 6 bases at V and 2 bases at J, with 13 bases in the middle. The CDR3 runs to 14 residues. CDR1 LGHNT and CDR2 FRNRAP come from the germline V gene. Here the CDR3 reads CASGLVSANTEAFF. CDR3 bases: TGTGCTAGTGGCCTCGTGTCCGCAAACACTGAAGCTTTCTTT. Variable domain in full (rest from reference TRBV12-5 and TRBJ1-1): DARVTQTPRHKVTEMGQEVTMRCQPILGHNTVFWYRQTMMQGLELLAYFRNRAPLDDSGMPKDRFSAEMPDATLATLKIQPSEPRDSAVYFCASGLVSANTEAFFGQGTRLTVV.

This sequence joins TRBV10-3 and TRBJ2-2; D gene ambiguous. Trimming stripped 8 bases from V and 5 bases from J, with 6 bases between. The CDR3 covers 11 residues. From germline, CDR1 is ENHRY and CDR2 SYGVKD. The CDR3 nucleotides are TGTGCCATCGGCGAGACCGGGGAGCTGTTTTTT. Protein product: CAIGETGELFF.

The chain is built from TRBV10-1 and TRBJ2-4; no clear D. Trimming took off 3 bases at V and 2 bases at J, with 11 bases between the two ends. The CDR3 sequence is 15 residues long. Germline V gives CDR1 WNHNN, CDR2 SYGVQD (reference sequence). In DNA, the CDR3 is TGCGCCAGCAGTGACCTCGGAGCAACCAAAAACATTCAGTACTTC. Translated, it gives CASSDLGATKNIQYF.

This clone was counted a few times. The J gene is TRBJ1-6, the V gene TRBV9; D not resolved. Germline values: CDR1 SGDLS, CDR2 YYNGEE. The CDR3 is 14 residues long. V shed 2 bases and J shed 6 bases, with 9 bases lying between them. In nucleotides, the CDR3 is TGTGCCAGCAGCGTTGGCGAACGTAATTCACCCCTCCACTTT. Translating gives CASSVGERNSPLHF.

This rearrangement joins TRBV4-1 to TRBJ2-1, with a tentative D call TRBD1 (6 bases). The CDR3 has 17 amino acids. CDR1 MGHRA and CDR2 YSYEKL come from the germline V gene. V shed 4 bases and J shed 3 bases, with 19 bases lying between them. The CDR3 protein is CASSPWGPARDYNEQFF. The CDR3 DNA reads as TGCGCCAGCAGCCCGTGGGGGCCCGCCAGAGACTACAATGAGCAGTTCTTC.

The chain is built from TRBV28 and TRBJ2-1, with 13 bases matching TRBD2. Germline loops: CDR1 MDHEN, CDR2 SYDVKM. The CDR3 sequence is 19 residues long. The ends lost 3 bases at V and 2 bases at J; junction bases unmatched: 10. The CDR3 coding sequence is TGTGCCAGCAGTTTGGGACCCCTTACTAGCGGGAGGGCCTACAATGAGCAGTTCTTC. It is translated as CASSLGPLTSGRAYNEQFF.

The CDR3: CASSFSDNTQYF. As DNA, the CDR3 is TGTGCCAGCAGCTTTTCGGATAATACGCAGTATTTT. This chain joins TRBV11-2 and TRBJ2-3; the D is unclear. Deletions cut 3 bases from V and 7 bases from J, with 8 bases between. The CDR3 consists of 12 residues. Germline V CDR1 and CDR2: SGHAT, FQNNGV. Complete variable domain (other parts from reference TRBV11-2 and TRBJ2-3): EAGVAQSPRYKIIEKRQSVAFWCNPISGHATLYWYQQILGQGPKLLIQFQNNGVVDDSQLPKDRFSAERLKGVDSTLKIQPAKLEDSAVYLCASSFSDNTQYFGPGTRLTVL.

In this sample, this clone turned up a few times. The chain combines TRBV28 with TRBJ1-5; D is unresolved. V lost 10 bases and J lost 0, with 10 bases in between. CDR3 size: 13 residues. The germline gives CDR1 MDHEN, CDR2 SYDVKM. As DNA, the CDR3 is TGTGCCATCAATCAGGATAGCAATCAGCCCCAGCATTTT. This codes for CAINQDSNQPQHF.